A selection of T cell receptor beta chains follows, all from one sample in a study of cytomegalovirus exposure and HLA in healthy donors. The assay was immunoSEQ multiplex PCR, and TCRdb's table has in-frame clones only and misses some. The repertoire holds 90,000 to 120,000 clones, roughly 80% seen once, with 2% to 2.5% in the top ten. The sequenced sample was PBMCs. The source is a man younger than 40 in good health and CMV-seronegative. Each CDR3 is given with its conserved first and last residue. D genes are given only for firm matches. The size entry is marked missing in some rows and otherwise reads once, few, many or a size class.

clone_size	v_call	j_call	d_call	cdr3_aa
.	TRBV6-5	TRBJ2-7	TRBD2	CASSYSREGYEQYF
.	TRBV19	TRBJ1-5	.	CASNPSRIEPQHF
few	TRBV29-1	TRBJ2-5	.	CSVVRQKSRETQYF
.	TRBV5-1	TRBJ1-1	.	CASSLPSENTEAFF
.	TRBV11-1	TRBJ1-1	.	CASSIHFSLNTEAFF
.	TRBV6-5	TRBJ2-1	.	CASTVDRSSYNEQFF
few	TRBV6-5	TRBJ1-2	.	CASSSVGAPNYGYTF
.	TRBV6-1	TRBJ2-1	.	CACPGGWIEGNEQFF
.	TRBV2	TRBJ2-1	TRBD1	CASSPLTGGADNEQFF
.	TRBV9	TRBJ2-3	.	CASSVEAGTYTDTQYF
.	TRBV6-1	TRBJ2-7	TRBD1	CASSSQGAGVEQYF
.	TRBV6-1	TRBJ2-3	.	CASSLQGRRDTQYF
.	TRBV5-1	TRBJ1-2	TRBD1	CASYPGTVHSNYGYTF
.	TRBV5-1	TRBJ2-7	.	CASSAGNYEQYF
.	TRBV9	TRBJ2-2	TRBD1	CASSDRGGTGELFF
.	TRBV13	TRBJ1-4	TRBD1	CASSPQGARGEKLFF
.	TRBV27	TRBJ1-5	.	CASSSNNQPQHF
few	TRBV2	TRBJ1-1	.	CASGQVGAFF
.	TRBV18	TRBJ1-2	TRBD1	CASSPDRGRYGYTF
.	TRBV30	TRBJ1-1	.	CAWNHGGVNTEAFF
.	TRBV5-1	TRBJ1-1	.	CASSLAAGVNTEAFF
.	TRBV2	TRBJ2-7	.	CASSVGRGDSYEQYF
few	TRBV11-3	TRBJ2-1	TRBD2	CASSSGTSGGNEQFF
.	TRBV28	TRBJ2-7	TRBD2	CASNLPGGRAREQYF
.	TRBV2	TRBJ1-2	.	CASNRQYGYTF
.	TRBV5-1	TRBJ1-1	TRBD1	CASSLLAPTGGAFF
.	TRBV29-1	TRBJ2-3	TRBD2	CSVEGGFRTDTQYF
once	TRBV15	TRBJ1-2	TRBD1	CATSRGTGANYGYTF
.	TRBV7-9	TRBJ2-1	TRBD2	CASSPSGLADYNEQFF
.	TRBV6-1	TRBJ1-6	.	CASKHPQGHSPLHF
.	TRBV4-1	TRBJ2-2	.	CASSQFPGLLVDTGELFF
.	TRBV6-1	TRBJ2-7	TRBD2	CASSEALGVAGGSAYEQYF
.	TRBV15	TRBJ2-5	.	CATSPHPGEETQYF
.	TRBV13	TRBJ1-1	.	CASSLGRVATEAFF
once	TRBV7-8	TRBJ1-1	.	CASSLRPGVNTEAFF
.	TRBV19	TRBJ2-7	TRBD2	CASSPGLAAYEQYF
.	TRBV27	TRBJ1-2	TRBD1	CASSLTGTYGYTF
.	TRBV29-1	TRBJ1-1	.	CSAAAFGTGLGTEAFF
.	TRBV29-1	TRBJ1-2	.	CSVTGTFASF
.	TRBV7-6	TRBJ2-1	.	CASSLAPGGNEQFF
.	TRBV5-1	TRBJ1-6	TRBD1	CASRDRVNSPLHF
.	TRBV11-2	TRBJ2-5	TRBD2	CASRQPGLAKETQYF
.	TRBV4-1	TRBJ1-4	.	CASSLQGTAKLFF
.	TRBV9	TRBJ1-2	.	CASSEADRPGYTF
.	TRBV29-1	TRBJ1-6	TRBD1	CSASTGVQSPLHF
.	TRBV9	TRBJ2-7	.	CASSVGDSPYEQYF
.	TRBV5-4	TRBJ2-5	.	CASRRDFQETQYF
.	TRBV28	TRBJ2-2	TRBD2	CASSLRTSGPLSTNTGELFF